The clone carrying this T cell receptor beta chain has more than one count but fewer than ten. Its antigen remains unknown. Compared with germline, one end of the junction differs, possibly owing to a read error. Germline loops: CDR1 SGHAT, CDR2 FQDESV (reference sequence). The CDR3 runs 14 residues. This entry comes from a study of tumor and adjacent non-tumor tissue in lung cancer. The library came from three nested PCR rounds adapted from ARM-PCR protocols. TCRdb independently ran MiXCR on the multiplex PCR reads; one entry per CDR3 protein. The sample lists 60,000 to 85,000 distinct CDR3 sequences; approximately 79% were seen once. No cell sorting was done before RNA was extracted from the tissue. Newly diagnosed lung cancer patients had thoracic surgery in China, August–November 2014, without prior chemotherapy. The study's findings and limits: Top 100 clones took a larger repertoire share in normal lung. Patients with more diverse tumor TCRs had worse survival.

The source of this sequence is a woman in her fifties or sixties with non-small cell lung cancer. The rearrangement joins TRBV11-1 to TRBJ1-1; a weak D match, TRBD1 (6 bases). The material sequenced was lung tumor tissue. The CDR3 DNA follows: TGTGCCTGCAGCTTAGGAGGGGGGTACACTGAAGCTTTCTTT. It specifies CACSLGGGYTEAFF.